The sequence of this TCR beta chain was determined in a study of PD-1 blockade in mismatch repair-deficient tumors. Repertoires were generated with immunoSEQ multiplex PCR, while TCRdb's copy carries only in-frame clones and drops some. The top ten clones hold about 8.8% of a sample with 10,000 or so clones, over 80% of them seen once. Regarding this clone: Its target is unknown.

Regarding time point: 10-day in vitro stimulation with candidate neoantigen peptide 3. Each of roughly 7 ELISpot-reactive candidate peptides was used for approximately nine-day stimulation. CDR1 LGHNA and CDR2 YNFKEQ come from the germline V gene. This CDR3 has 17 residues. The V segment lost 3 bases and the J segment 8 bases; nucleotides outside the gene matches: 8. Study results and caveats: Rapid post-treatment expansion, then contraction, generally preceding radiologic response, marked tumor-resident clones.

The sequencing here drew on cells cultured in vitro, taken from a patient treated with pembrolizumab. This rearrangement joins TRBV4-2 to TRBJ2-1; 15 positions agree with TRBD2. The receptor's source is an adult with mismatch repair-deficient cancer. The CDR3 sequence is CASSQASGTSGRHEQFF. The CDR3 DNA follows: TGTGCCAGCAGCCAGGCATCCGGGACTAGCGGGAGGCATGAGCAGTTCTTC.